Each of the 7 T cell receptor beta chains below was sequenced from the same sample in a study of blood T cell repertoires in COVID-19. Assay: immunoSEQ multiplex PCR; the TCRdb copy retains only in-frame clones and omits some. Counted here are roughly 48,000 clones, over 80% occurring once; the ten biggest clones make up about 59%. The specimen sequenced was peripheral blood. Receptors originate from a man aged 70-80 years with acute or convalescent COVID-19.

The V call is TRBV7-8, the J call TRBJ2-5; D remains ambiguous. Germline assignment: CDR1 SGHVS and CDR2 FQNEAQ. The V gene lost 3 bases and the J gene lost 5 bases, with 4 bases spanning the gap. The length of the CDR3 is 11 residues. As DNA, the CDR3 is TGTGCCAGCAGCTTCGGGGAGACCCAGTACTTC. Protein product: CASSFGETQYF. The full variable domain, in which reference TRBV7-8 and TRBJ2-5 provide the parts outside the CDR3, is GAGVSQSPRYKVAKRGQDVALRCDPISGHVSLFWYQQALGQGPEFLTYFQNEAQLDKSGLPSDRFFAERPEGSVSTLKIQRTQQEDSAVYLCASSFGETQYFGPGTRLLVL.

V and J are TRBV15 and TRBJ1-4; no firm D call. V was pared by 1 base and J by 3 bases, with 9 bases between. Germline assignment: CDR1 LNHNV and CDR2 YYDKDF (reference sequence). The CDR3 has 15 residues. CDR3 protein: CATSRVLGANEKLFF. The CDR3 nucleotides read TGTGCCACCAGCAGAGTACTAGGTGCTAATGAAAAACTGTTTTTT.

The chain has TRBV11-3 and TRBJ2-7, with 9 bases identical to TRBD2. The CDR3 runs 17 residues. V was pared by 0 bases and J by 1 base, with 7 bases of the junction left unmatched. Per the germline V gene, CDR1 is SGHNT and CDR2 is YENEEA. This CDR3 is CASSLESSGTTSYEQYF. CDR3 nucleotide sequence: TGTGCCAGCAGCTTAGAGTCTAGCGGGACAACTTCCTACGAGCAGTACTTC.

This clone appeared once. V is TRBV29-1 and J is TRBJ1-2; tentatively, D is TRBD1 (6 bases). Germline V gives CDR1 SQVTM, CDR2 ANQGSEA. With 5 bases removed from V and 3 bases from J, the gap between germline ends came to 10 bases. The CDR3 is made up of 12 amino acids. The CDR3 reads CSVHRDHYGYTF. In DNA, the CDR3 is TGCAGCGTTCACAGGGACCACTATGGCTACACCTTC. The full variable domain, in which reference TRBV29-1 and TRBJ1-2 provide the parts outside the CDR3, is SAVISQKPSRDICQRGTSLTIQCQVDSQVTMMFWYRQQPGQSLTLIATANQGSEATYESGFVIDKFPISRPNLTFSTLTVSNMSPEDSSIYLCSVHRDHYGYTFGSGTRLTVV.

The chain is built from TRBV7-9 and TRBJ1-1, with a weak D call TRBD1 (5 bases). The CDR3 loop spans 13 amino acids. V shed 5 bases and J shed 3 bases, with 10 bases lying between them. Germline V lookup: CDR1 SEHNR, CDR2 FQNEAQ (reference sequence). The CDR3 bases are TGTGCCAGCAGCCTCGGAGGGGACACTGAAGCTTTCTTT. Translation: CASSLGGDTEAFF.

This sequence joins TRBV6-6 and TRBJ2-5; TRBD1 agrees at 7 bases. The CDR3 loop spans 15 amino acids. CDR1 is MNHNY and CDR2 is SVGAGI in the germline V gene (reference sequence). Trimming took 8 bases from V and 4 from J; bases not matched to a gene: 13. DNA for the CDR3: TGTGCCAGCTGGTCGGGACAGCTTTACAGAGAGACCCAGTACTTC. It encodes CASWSGQLYRETQYF.

V gene TRBV6-5 combines with J gene TRBJ2-7; no clear D gene. This CDR3 has 15 amino acids. Germline-derived CDR1 and CDR2 are MNHEY and SVGAGI. The V and J ends lost 7 bases and 4 bases respectively, with 20 bases between them. The CDR3 spells CASTPRGGLAYEQYF. The DNA for the CDR3 is TGTGCCAGCACCCCGAGAGGCGGTTTGGCGTACGAGCAGTACTTC.